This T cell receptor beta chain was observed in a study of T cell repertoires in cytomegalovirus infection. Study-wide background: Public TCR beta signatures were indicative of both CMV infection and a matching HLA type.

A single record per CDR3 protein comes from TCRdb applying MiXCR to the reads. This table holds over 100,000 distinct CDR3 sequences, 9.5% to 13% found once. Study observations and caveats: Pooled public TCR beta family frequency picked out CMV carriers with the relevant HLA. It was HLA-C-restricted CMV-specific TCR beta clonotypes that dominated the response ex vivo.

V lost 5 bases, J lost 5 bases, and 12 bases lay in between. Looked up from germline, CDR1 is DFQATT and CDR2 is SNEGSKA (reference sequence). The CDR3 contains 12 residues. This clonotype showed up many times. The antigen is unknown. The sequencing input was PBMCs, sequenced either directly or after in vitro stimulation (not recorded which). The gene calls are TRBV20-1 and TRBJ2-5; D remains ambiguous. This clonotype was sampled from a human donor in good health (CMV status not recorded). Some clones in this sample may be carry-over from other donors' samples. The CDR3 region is CSARGSSETQYF. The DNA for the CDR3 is TGCAGTGCTCGCGGATCCAGTGAGACCCAGTACTTC.